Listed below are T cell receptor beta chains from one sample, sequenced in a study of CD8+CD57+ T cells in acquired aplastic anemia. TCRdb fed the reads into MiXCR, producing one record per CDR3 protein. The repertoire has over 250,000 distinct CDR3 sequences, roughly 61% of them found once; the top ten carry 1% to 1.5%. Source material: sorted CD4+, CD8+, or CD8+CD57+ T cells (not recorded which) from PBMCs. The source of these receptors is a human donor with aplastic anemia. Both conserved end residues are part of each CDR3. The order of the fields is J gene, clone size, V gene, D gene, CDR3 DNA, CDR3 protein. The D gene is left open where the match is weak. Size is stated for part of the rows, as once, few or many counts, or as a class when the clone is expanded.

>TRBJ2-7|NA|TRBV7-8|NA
TGTGCCAGCAGCTTAGCGCAGGGATCCTACGCGCAGTACTTC
CASSLAQGSYAQYF
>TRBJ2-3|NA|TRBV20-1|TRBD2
TGCAGTGCTAGAGAGGGACTAGCTTTCTACAATGAGCAGTATTTT
CSAREGLAFYNEQYF
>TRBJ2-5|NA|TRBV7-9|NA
TGTGCCAGCAGCCAGGACCCAGGGTACCAAGAGACCCAGTACTTC
CASSQDPGYQETQYF
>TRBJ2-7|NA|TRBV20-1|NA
TGCAGCGTTGTGGGGCGGAGGTACGAGCAGTACTTC
CSVVGRRYEQYF
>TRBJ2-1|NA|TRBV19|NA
TGTGCCAGTATTGAGCAGTTCTTC
CASIEQFF
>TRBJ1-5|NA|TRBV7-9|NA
TGTGCCAGCAGCCCCAACATGGGCGGCCCAAATCAGCCCCAGCATTTT
CASSPNMGGPNQPQHF
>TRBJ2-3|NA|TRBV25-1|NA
TGTGCCAGCAGTGAATTCACGGGCTTGGTCCCAGATACGCAGTATTTT
CASSEFTGLVPDTQYF
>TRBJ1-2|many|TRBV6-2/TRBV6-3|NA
TGTGCCAGCAGTGACGCCTATGGCTACACCTTC
CASSDAYGYTF
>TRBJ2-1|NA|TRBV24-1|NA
TGTGCCACCAGTGATTTGCGGTACGGGTTTGAGCAGTTCTTC
CATSDLRYGFEQFF
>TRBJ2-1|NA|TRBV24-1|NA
TGTGCCACCAGTGATTGGGGGGCGAATGAGCAGTTCTTC
CATSDWGANEQFF
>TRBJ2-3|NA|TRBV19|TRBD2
TGTGCCAGTAGACGTAGGCTAGCGGGAGGGGCCCTTACAGATACGCAGTATTTT
CASRRRLAGGALTDTQYF
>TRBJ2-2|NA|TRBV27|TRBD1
TGTGCCAGCAGTGGGGGTCTCGACAGGGTGAGGAGCCCCGGGGAGCTGTTTTTT
CASSGGLDRVRSPGELFF
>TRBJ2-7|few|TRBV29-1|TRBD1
TGCAGCGCCCGGACAGGTGGCAACGAGCAGTACTTC
CSARTGGNEQYF
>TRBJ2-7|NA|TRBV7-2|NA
TGTGCCAGCAGCTTAGCGTACGGCAACGAGCAGTACTTC
CASSLAYGNEQYF
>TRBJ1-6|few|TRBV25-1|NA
TGTGCCAGCAGCAATACAGGTGGAGGTCCCCTCCACTTT
CASSNTGGGPLHF
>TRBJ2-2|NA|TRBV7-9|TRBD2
TGTGCCAGCAGCTTAGTTCGGGGGGTCAGGAACACCGGGGAGCTGTTTTTT
CASSLVRGVRNTGELFF
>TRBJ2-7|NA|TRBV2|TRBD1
TGTGCCAGCAGTAGACCGGCGACAGGGATCGAGCAGTACTTC
CASSRPATGIEQYF
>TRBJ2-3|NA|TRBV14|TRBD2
TGTGCCAGCTCACTTTTTCCCCTCAGCGGGATAGGCACAGATACGCAGTATTTT
CASSLFPLSGIGTDTQYF
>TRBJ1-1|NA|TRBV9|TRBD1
TGTGCCAGCAGCGCCCCGACAGGGACGAACACTGAAGCTTTCTTT
CASSAPTGTNTEAFF
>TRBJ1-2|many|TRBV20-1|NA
TGCAGTGCTAGAGACGCCACGAACTATGGCTACACCTTC
CSARDATNYGYTF
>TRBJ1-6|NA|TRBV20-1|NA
TGCAGTGCTAGAGCCCAGAACAGGGATAATTCACCCCTCCACTTT
CSARAQNRDNSPLHF
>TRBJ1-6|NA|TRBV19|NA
TGTGCCAGTAGTACAGGGTTTGATTCACCCCTCCACTTT
CASSTGFDSPLHF
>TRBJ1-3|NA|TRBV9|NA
TGTGCCAGCAGCGTAGCTGGGCGGAACACCATATATTTT
CASSVAGRNTIYF
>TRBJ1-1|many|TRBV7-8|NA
TGTGCCAGCAGCTTAGCCGGCCAGGTGAACACTGAAGCTTTCTTT
CASSLAGQVNTEAFF
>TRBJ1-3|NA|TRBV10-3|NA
TGTGCCATCAGTGAGTCGCCAGTGCCTGGAAACACCATATATTTT
CAISESPVPGNTIYF
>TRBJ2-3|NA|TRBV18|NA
TGTGCCAGCTCACCACCTCGGGGGCAGGGGACAGATACGCAGTATTTT
CASSPPRGQGTDTQYF
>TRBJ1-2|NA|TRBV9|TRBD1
TGTGCCAGCGACACGCCCGGGACAGTCTATGGCTACACCTTC
CASDTPGTVYGYTF
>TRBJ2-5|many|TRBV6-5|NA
TGTGCCAGCAGTTCCTCATCACATGAGGCCCAGTACTTC
CASSSSSHEAQYF
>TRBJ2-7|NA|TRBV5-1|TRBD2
TGCGCCAGCAGCTCCGGGACTAGCGGGGGAGCGAGGAACGAGCAGTACTTC
CASSSGTSGGARNEQYF
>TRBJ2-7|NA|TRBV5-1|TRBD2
TGCGCCAGCAGCATGACTAGCGGGGCCCTAGGGCAGTACTTC
CASSMTSGALGQYF
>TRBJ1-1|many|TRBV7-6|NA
TGTGCCAGCAGCTTAGGGGCCCGTATCCTGAACACTGAAGCTTTCTTT
CASSLGARILNTEAFF
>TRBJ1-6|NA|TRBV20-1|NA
TGCAGTGCTAGAGATCTGAGGCAGTCGGCCAATTCACCCCTCCACTTT
CSARDLRQSANSPLHF
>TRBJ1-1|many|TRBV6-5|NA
TGTGCCAGCAGTAACCAGAGGACCACTGAAGCTTTCTTT
CASSNQRTTEAFF
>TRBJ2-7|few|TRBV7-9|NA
TGTGCCAGCAGCTTACGGCAGGGCGAGGACTTC
CASSLRQGEDF
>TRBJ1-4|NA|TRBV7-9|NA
TGTGCCAGCAGCCAAGGGCCCAAAGGAGAAAAACTGTTTTTT
CASSQGPKGEKLFF
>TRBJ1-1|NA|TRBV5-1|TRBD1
TGCGCCAGCAGCATGATGGGACAGGGCAATGAAGCTTTCTTT
CASSMMGQGNEAFF
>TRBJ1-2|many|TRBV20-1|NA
TGCAGTGCTAGTACGGGCGGCGACTATGGCTACACCTTC
CSASTGGDYGYTF
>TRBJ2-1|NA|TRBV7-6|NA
TGTGCCAGCAGCTTAGACTCGGGGCCCGAGAATGAGCAGTTCTTC
CASSLDSGPENEQFF
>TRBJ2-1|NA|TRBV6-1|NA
TGTGCCAGCAGTGAATTCGCGGGGTCGAGCTCCTACAATGAGCAGTTCTTC
CASSEFAGSSSYNEQFF
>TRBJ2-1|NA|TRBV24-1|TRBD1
TGTGCCACCAGTGATGCCCTCCGGACAGGGGGAGATGAGCAGTTCTTC
CATSDALRTGGDEQFF
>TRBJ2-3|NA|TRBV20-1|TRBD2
TGCAGTGCTACGAATGGGACTAGCGGGGGGGCCGCTCCTACGCAGTATTTT
CSATNGTSGGAAPTQYF
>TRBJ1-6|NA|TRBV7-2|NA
TGTGCCAGCAGCTTGGGTGACTCCTATAATTCACCCCTCCACTTT
CASSLGDSYNSPLHF
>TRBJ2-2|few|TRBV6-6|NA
TGTGCCAGCAGTTACGAGGGTAACGGACTACTCGCCATTTTT
CASSYEGNGLLAIF
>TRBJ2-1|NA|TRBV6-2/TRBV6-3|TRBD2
TGTGCCAGCACTAAGGGGTTGGTAGCGGGAGCTTTGGATGAGCAGTTCTTC
CASTKGLVAGALDEQFF
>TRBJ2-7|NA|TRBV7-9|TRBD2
TGTGCCAGCAGCGACGGGACTAGCGGAACCTACGAGCAGTACTTC
CASSDGTSGTYEQYF
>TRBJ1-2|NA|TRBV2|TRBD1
TGTGCCTTCAGTGGGTCAAGGACAGGGGGCCCCCAAGGCTACACCTTC
CAFSGSRTGGPQGYTF
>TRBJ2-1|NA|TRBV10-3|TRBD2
TGTGCCATCAGTGGTCCAAGGACTAGCGATGAGCAGTTCTTC
CAISGPRTSDEQFF
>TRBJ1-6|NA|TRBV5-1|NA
TGCGCCAGCAGTTCAGGACGGACGGAGTCACCCCTCCACTTT
CASSSGRTESPLHF
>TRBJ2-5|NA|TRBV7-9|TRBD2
TGTGCCAGCCAAGTGGCGGGGAGGGCCCAGTACTTC
CASQVAGRAQYF
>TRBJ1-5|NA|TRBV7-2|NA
TGTGCCAGCTCCAAGAGGGCAGGGGATAGCAATCAGCCCCAGCATTTT
CASSKRAGDSNQPQHF
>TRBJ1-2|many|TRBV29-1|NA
TGCAGCGTTGAAAGTGCTGGGGCTATTACCACCAGGGCCTTC
CSVESAGAITTRAF
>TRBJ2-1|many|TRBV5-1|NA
TGCGCCAGCAGCTTGGGCAGCTTCAATGAGCAGTTCTTC
CASSLGSFNEQFF
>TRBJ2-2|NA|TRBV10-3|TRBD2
TGTGCCATCAGTGAGATCCTAGCGGGCGCGAACACCGGGGAGCTGTTTTTT
CAISEILAGANTGELFF
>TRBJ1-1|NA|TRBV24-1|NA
TGTGCCACCAGTGATTTGGGCAGGGCGCAGGACACTGAAGCTTTCTTT
CATSDLGRAQDTEAFF
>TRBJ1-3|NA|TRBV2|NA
TGTGCCAGCAGTGATAGAGGGTCCTCTGGAAACACCATATATTTT
CASSDRGSSGNTIYF